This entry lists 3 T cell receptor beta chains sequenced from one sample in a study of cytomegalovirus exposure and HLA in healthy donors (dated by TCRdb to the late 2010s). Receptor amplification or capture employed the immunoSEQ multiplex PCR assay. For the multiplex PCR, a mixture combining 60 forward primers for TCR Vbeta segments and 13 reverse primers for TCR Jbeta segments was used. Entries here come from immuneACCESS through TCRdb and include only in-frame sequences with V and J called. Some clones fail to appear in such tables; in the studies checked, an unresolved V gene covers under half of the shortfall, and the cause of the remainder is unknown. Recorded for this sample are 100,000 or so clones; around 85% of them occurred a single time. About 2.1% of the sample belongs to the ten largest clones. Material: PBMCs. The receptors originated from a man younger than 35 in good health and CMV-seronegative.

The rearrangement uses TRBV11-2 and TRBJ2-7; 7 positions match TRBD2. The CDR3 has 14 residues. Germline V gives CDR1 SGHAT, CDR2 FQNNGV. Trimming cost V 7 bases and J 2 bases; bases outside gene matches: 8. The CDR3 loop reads CASTPVAGAYEQYF. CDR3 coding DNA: TGTGCCAGCACTCCGGTGGCGGGAGCCTACGAGCAGTACTTC.

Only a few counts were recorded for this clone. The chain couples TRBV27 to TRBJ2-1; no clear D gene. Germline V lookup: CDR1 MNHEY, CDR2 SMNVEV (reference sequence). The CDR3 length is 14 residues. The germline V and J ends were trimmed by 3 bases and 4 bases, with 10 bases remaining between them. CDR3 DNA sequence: TGTGCCAGCAGTTTCCCCCCCCCTTACAATGAGCAGTTCTTC. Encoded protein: CASSFPPPYNEQFF.

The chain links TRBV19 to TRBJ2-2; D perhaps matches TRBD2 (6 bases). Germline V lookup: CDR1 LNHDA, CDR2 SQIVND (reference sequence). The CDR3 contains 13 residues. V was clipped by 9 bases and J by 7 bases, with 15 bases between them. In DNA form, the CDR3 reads TGTGCCAGCTGCGGGGCCCGGGTCGGGGAGCTGTTTTTT. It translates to CASCGARVGELFF.